A selection of T cell receptor beta chains follows, all from one sample in a study of shared clonotypes between healthy human individuals. Using immunoSEQ multiplex PCR, the repertoire was profiled, and TCRdb retains in-frame clones only, with some absent. This table holds roughly 2.4 million clones, around 95% found once. The sequenced sample consisted of naive CD4+ T cells sorted from blood. The receptors shown here come from a young man in good health. Each CDR3 is given with its conserved first and last residue. A D gene is named only where the DNA matches it firmly. Size is stated for part of the rows, as once, few or many counts, or as a class when the clone is expanded.

>TRBV10-3|TRBJ2-5|-|-
CAIRRDSGETQYF
TGTGCCATAAGGCGGGACTCAGGGGAGACCCAGTACTTC
>TRBV7-9|TRBJ1-1|TRBD1|-
CASSLRLRDSVSKAFF
TGTGCCAGCAGCTTAAGGCTGCGGGACAGCGTTTCCAAAGCTTTCTTT
>TRBV6-5|TRBJ2-1|-|-
CASSQTSLSEQFF
TGTGCCAGCAGTCAGACTAGTTTAAGTGAGCAGTTCTTC
>TRBV10-3|TRBJ2-1|TRBD2|-
CAISLLGTSGSNEQFF
TGTGCCATCAGCCTCCTAGGGACTAGCGGGAGCAATGAGCAGTTCTTC
>TRBV9|TRBJ1-1|TRBD1|-
CASSTGQGATDTEAFF
TGTGCCAGCAGCACGGGACAGGGGGCAACGGACACTGAAGCTTTCTTT
>TRBV28|TRBJ2-7|-|-
CASTPPRESYEQYF
TGTGCCAGCACCCCACCTAGGGAATCCTACGAGCAGTACTTC
>TRBV9|TRBJ2-7|-|-
CASSSHEQYF
TGTGCCAGCAGTTCCCACGAGCAGTACTTC
>TRBV28|TRBJ1-1|TRBD1|-
CASSSTGRRTEAFF
TGTGCCAGCAGTTCGACAGGGAGGAGGACTGAAGCTTTCTTT
>TRBV7-2|TRBJ2-7|TRBD1|-
CASSLVWTGSSYEQYF
TGTGCCAGCAGCTTAGTCTGGACAGGGAGCTCCTACGAGCAGTACTTC
>TRBV6-1|TRBJ2-3|-|-
CASSPGTTSTDTQYF
TGTGCCAGCAGTCCCGGGACAACTAGCACAGATACGCAGTATTTT
>TRBV20-1|TRBJ2-1|-|-
CSALRADEQFF
TGCAGTGCTCTAAGGGCGGATGAGCAGTTCTTC
>TRBV18|TRBJ2-7|-|-
CASSPDRYEQYF
TGTGCCAGCTCACCAGACAGATACGAGCAGTACTTC
>TRBV5-1|TRBJ2-2|TRBD1|few
CASSYDRGGTGELFF
TGCGCCAGCAGTTACGACAGGGGCGGCACCGGGGAGCTGTTTTTT
>TRBV30|TRBJ2-1|TRBD2|-
CAWSAWRTSGVSYNEQFF
TGTGCCTGGAGCGCTTGGCGTACTAGCGGGGTCTCCTACAATGAGCAGTTCTTC
>TRBV29-1|TRBJ1-1|-|-
CSALTGGRTEAFF
TGCAGCGCCTTGACGGGGGGCCGGACTGAAGCTTTCTTT
>TRBV19|TRBJ1-2|TRBD1|-
CASSLGTGVNYGYTF
TGTGCCAGTAGTCTTGGGACAGGCGTTAACTATGGCTACACCTTC
>TRBV11-2|TRBJ2-1|-|-
CASSLEGSSYNEQFF
TGTGCCAGCAGCTTAGAGGGAAGCTCCTACAATGAGCAGTTCTTC
>TRBV5-6|TRBJ2-5|-|-
CASSKRWGYQETQYF
TGTGCCAGCAGCAAACGTTGGGGATACCAAGAGACCCAGTACTTC
>TRBV5-1|TRBJ1-6|TRBD1|-
CASSPGTGLLPLHF
TGCGCCAGCAGCCCCGGGACAGGGCTTCTACCCCTCCACTTT
>TRBV6-1|TRBJ2-7|-|once
CASSDQPASAYEQYF
TGTGCCAGCAGTGATCAGCCAGCCAGTGCCTACGAGCAGTACTTC
>TRBV4-1|TRBJ2-7|TRBD2|-
CASSPLAGGPSEQYF
TGCGCCAGCAGCCCTCTAGCGGGGGGGCCGAGCGAGCAGTACTTC
>TRBV6-5|TRBJ2-1|-|-
CASSTGDNEQFF
TGTGCCAGCAGTACCGGGGACAATGAGCAGTTCTTC
>TRBV6-1|TRBJ1-1|-|-
CASGVLAGNTEAFF
TGTGCCAGCGGTGTACTCGCGGGGAACACTGAAGCTTTCTTT
>TRBV9|TRBJ2-7|TRBD2|-
CASSAIPTSGTGEQYF
TGTGCCAGCAGCGCCATTCCGACTAGCGGGACTGGTGAGCAGTACTTC
>TRBV30|TRBJ1-3|-|-
CAWSKGGTGNTIYF
TGTGCCTGGAGTAAAGGGGGTACGGGAAACACCATATATTTT
>TRBV14|TRBJ2-7|TRBD2|-
CASSRVAGVPHEQYF
TGTGCCAGCAGCCGTGTAGCGGGGGTCCCTCACGAGCAGTACTTC
>TRBV5-1|TRBJ1-4|-|-
CASSFLGVGSEKLFF
TGCGCCAGCAGCTTTCTCGGGGTCGGATCTGAAAAACTGTTTTTT
>TRBV28|TRBJ1-4|-|-
CASSTSGTLATNEKLFF
TGTGCCAGCAGCACCTCCGGGACCCTAGCAACTAATGAAAAACTGTTTTTT
>TRBV28|TRBJ1-2|TRBD1|-
CASSSTRQGAYYGYTF
TGTGCCAGCAGTTCCACCAGACAGGGGGCCTACTATGGCTACACCTTC
>TRBV18|TRBJ2-7|TRBD1|once
CASSPIGTGAVYEQYF
TGTGCCAGCTCACCTATCGGGACAGGGGCGGTTTACGAGCAGTACTTC
>TRBV5-6|TRBJ1-2|-|-
CASSLDRFRYGYTF
TGTGCCAGCAGCTTAGACAGGTTCCGATATGGCTACACCTTC
>TRBV30|TRBJ1-1|-|-
CAWSRGVTEAFF
TGTGCCTGGAGTAGAGGGGTGACTGAAGCTTTCTTT
>TRBV21-1|TRBJ2-2|-|-
CASTQGGPNTGELFF
TGTGCCAGCACCCAGGGCGGACCGAACACCGGGGAGCTGTTTTTT